What follows describes a single T cell receptor (beta chain). No antigen is known for it. These data are taken from a study of T-cell reconstitution after alpha-beta-depleted transplantation in children. General study points: Some patients owed their high day-60 TCRbeta diversity to surviving recipient T cells and thymic progenitors. The study reportedly traced alpha-beta T cells about two months after transplant to several hundred expanded graft clones. Once a year had passed after transplant, T-cell counts and diversity came mostly from newly produced T cells.

The CDR3 consists of 16 residues. The junction had 5 bases not matched to a gene; V was cut back by 0 bases and J by 3 bases. Germline-derived CDR1 and CDR2 are MNHEY and SVGAGI. Preparing the TCRbeta library involved the use of unique molecular identifiers. In TCRdb, the PCR reads were re-called with MiXCR into one record per CDR3 protein. The data hold 450,000 to 600,000 distinct CDR3 sequences, with 10% to 15% observed a single time. The sample consisted of PBMCs, mostly from graft donor cells, taken 360 days after TCRalphabeta/CD19-depleted stem cell transplant. The rearrangement joins TRBV6-5 to TRBJ2-5, with 9 bases that match TRBD1. The receptor's source is a male patient younger than 18 who had a stem cell transplant for acute myeloid leukemia, so the T cells may come from the graft donor. CDR3 protein: CASSYSGTGNKETQYF. The CDR3 coding sequence is TGTGCCAGCAGTTACTCAGGGACAGGGAACAAAGAGACCCAGTACTTC.